What follows are 18 T cell receptor beta chains derived from one specimen sequenced in a study of T-cell reconstitution after alpha-beta-depleted transplantation in children. This sample's TCRbeta library carried unique molecular identifier barcodes. A single record per CDR3 protein comes from TCRdb applying MiXCR to the PCR reads. The data hold about 980,000 distinct CDR3 sequences, with roughly 29% observed a single time. The starting material was PBMCs, mostly from graft donor cells, obtained 360 days after TCRalphabeta/CD19-depleted stem cell transplant. Every receptor here comes from a boy under two years old who had a stem cell transplant for SCID, so the T cells may come from the graft donor.

This clonotype was detected only a few times. J is TRBJ2-1 and V is TRBV12-3 or TRBV12-4; tentatively, D is TRBD2 (5 bases). This CDR3 is built from 12 residues. The V gene lost 1 base and the J gene lost 10 bases, with 8 bases spanning the gap. CDR3 DNA sequence: TGTGCCAGCAGTTTAGTAGCGATCGAGCAGTTCTTC. Encoded protein: CASSLVAIEQFF.

This clonotype was detected only a few times. The DNA of the CDR3 is TGCAGCGTTGAAGATTCTCTGACTAGCGGAGGGGATACGCAGTATTTT. Protein sequence: CSVEDSLTSGGDTQYF. The V gene is TRBV29-1, the J gene TRBJ2-3, with 9 bases that match TRBD2. The CDR3 has 16 amino acids. The germline CDR1 and CDR2 sequences are SQVTM and ANQGSEA. Germline trimming cut 0 bases from V and 6 bases from J; bases unmatched to any gene: 10.

The J gene is TRBJ1-5, the V gene TRBV11-2, with D possibly matching TRBD1 (5 bases). V was cut by 5 bases and J by 4 bases, with 21 bases left in between. Looked up from germline, CDR1 is SGHAT and CDR2 is FQNNGV. CDR3 length: 17 amino acids. This chain's CDR3 is CASSPRPGTEKNQPQHF. CDR3 coding DNA: TGTGCCAGCAGCCCAAGACCAGGGACGGAAAAAAATCAGCCCCAGCATTTT.

In this sample, this clonotype turned up a few times. The gene calls are TRBV24-1 and TRBJ2-3, with 8 bases aligning to TRBD1. Trimming cost V 9 bases and J 4 bases; bases outside gene matches: 11. In germline, CDR1 is KGHDR, CDR2 SFDVKD. The CDR3 contains 15 residues. The CDR3 region has the DNA TGTGCCACCGGGGAAGGACAGGGAAGGTCAGATACGCAGTATTTT. This encodes CATGEGQGRSDTQYF.

The rearrangement uses TRBV9 and TRBJ2-1, with TRBD2 matching 8 bases. Germline loops: CDR1 SGDLS, CDR2 YYNGEE. The J segment lost 7 bases and the V segment lost 0 bases, leaving 9 bases of the junction unmatched. The CDR3 consists of 16 residues. CDR3 loop: CASSVGTGTRGNEQFF. The CDR3 coding sequence is TGTGCCAGCAGCGTAGGAACCGGGACTAGGGGGAATGAGCAGTTCTTC.

The rearrangement uses TRBV9 and TRBJ2-7, with a weak D call TRBD2 (6 bases). The CDR3 totals 15 residues. Trimming removed 0 bases from V and 0 bases from J, with 10 bases in between. CDR1 and CDR2 (germline): SGDLS, YYNGEE. In DNA form, the CDR3 reads TGTGCCAGCAGCGTAGCTCCGGGGGTCTCCTACGAGCAGTACTTC. As protein: CASSVAPGVSYEQYF.

The chain recombines TRBV7-6 with TRBJ2-2; TRBD2 aligns across 15 bases. V lost 3 bases, J lost 1 base, and 3 bases stayed unmatched. The CDR3 is 18 amino acids. Looked up from germline, CDR1 is SGHVS and CDR2 is FNYEAQ. The CDR3 nucleotides are TGTGCCAGCAGCTTCGGACTAGCGGGGGGGAAGAACACCGGGGAGCTGTTTTTT. Protein product: CASSFGLAGGKNTGELFF.

The chain recombines TRBV7-3 with TRBJ2-2; 13 positions match TRBD2. The CDR3 sequence is 17 residues long. Germline CDR1 reads SGHTA; CDR2 reads FQGTGA. V was clipped by 2 bases and J by 4 bases; unmatched bases: 4. The CDR3 here is CASSLGTSGAATGELFF. CDR3 in DNA: TGTGCCAGCAGCTTAGGGACTAGCGGGGCCGCCACCGGGGAGCTGTTTTTT.

In its sample, this clonotype was seen a few times. V is TRBV7-2 and J is TRBJ2-2; D is undetermined. Germline CDR1 reads SGHTA; CDR2 reads FQGNSA. V was shortened by 2 bases and J by 2 bases, with 9 bases between the two germline ends. The length of the CDR3 is 15 residues. CDR3 DNA sequence: TGTGCCAGCAGCTTACGCTTGGTAAACACCGGGGAGCTGTTTTTT. This gives the protein CASSLRLVNTGELFF.

The chain uses TRBV7-9 and TRBJ2-3, with D possibly matching TRBD2 (5 bases). V dropped 7 bases and J dropped 1 base, with 18 bases sitting between them. The CDR3 is 16 residues long. CDR1 and CDR2 from the germline V gene are SEHNR and FQNEAQ (reference sequence). CDR3 nucleotide sequence: TGTGCCAGCATGAGATGGCGGGCCCCGCGCACAGATACGCAGTATTTT. Amino acid sequence: CASMRWRAPRTDTQYF.

This clonotype came up a few times. This chain links TRBV28 with TRBJ2-1; D unresolved. Trimming cost V 6 bases and J 7 bases, with 10 bases left between them. Looked up from germline, CDR1 is MDHEN and CDR2 is SYDVKM. The length of the CDR3 is 12 residues. CDR3 DNA: TGTGCCAGCAGAACCAGCCCTAATGAGCAGTTCTTC. It translates to CASRTSPNEQFF.

The V and J genes are TRBV5-6 and TRBJ1-2, with 10 bases identical to TRBD1. The CDR3 has 14 amino acids. V was clipped by 3 bases and J by 8 bases; unmatched bases: 7. Germline loops: CDR1 SGHDT, CDR2 YYEEEE. The CDR3 region is CASSWRDRGRGYTF. The CDR3 DNA is TGTGCCAGCAGCTGGCGGGACAGGGGACGAGGCTACACCTTC.

The count of this clonotype is one. This rearrangement joins TRBV5-6 to TRBJ2-2, with D hard to call. CDR1 is SGHDT and CDR2 is YYEEEE in the germline V gene. The CDR3 extends over 16 amino acids. Trimming pared 1 base from V and 5 bases from J, leaving 15 bases between. CDR3 sequence: CASSLLGLGFTGELFF. In nucleotides, the CDR3 is TGTGCCAGCAGCTTGTTAGGGTTAGGTTTTACCGGGGAGCTGTTTTTT.

The V call is TRBV15, the J call TRBJ2-7, with a weak D call TRBD1 (5 bases). CDR1 is LNHNV, CDR2 YYDKDF, per germline (reference sequence). The CDR3 sequence is 15 residues long. The V end lost 0 bases, the J end lost 3 bases, and 12 bases lay between the germline ends. CDR3 sequence: CATSRDLGEGYEQYF. CDR3 DNA sequence: TGTGCCACCAGCAGAGACTTAGGGGAAGGCTACGAGCAGTACTTC.

This clonotype was seen a few times. This chain uses TRBV7-7 with TRBJ2-6; D remains unclear. Germline V gives CDR1 SSHAT, CDR2 FNYEAQ (reference sequence). The CDR3 length is 16 residues. Trimming removed 1 base at V and 0 bases at J, with 7 bases between. CDR3: CASSLGPRSGANVLTF. CDR3 in DNA: TGTGCCAGCAGCTTAGGACCGCGCTCTGGGGCCAACGTCCTGACTTTC.

On this clonotype itself: Mismatch with germline at one junction end may stem from a read error. The chain employs TRBV3-1 and TRBJ2-2; D remains ambiguous. CDR3 length: 12 residues. Germline-derived CDR1 and CDR2 are LGHDT and YNNKEL (reference sequence). CDR3 coding DNA: TGTGCCAGCAACCAATTGCCCGGGGAGCTGTTTTTT. Amino acids: CASNQLPGELFF.

Many counts were recorded for this clonotype. This sequence joins TRBV24-1 and TRBJ2-3; 9 bases align to TRBD1. Trimming cost V 3 bases and J 6 bases; bases outside gene matches: 6. The CDR3 covers 15 residues. Germline CDR1 is KGHDR and CDR2 is SFDVKD. The CDR3 reads CATSDRQGVPDTQYF. The CDR3, as DNA: TGTGCCACCAGTGATCGACAGGGGGTACCGGATACGCAGTATTTT.

This clonotype was detected only a few times. The J gene is TRBJ2-1, the V gene TRBV12-3 or TRBV12-4; tentative D call: TRBD1 (7 bases). The CDR3 covers 15 residues. Trimming cost V 3 bases and J 7 bases, with 16 bases left between them. CDR3 in DNA: TGTGCCAGCAGTTTCAGGCAGGGGGGACCGAATGAGCAGTTCTTC. Its translation: CASSFRQGGPNEQFF.